These 21 T cell receptor beta chains share one sample of origin, sequenced in a study of T cell responses to AZD1222 COVID-19 vaccine. The repertoire was sequenced with immunoSEQ multiplex PCR; TCRdb's copy has only in-frame clones and lacks some. Here the sample spans about 64,000 clones, under 90% being singletons. The sequenced sample was peripheral blood, obtained 28 days after the second AZD1222 dose. The receptors here all came from an adult who received the AZD1222 COVID-19 vaccine.

The rearrangement joins TRBV7-9 to TRBJ1-2; D perhaps matches TRBD1 (5 bases). CDR1 is SEHNR, CDR2 FQNEAQ, per germline (reference sequence). The CDR3 length is 13 residues. V dropped 1 base and J dropped 3 bases, with 6 bases sitting between them. The CDR3 sequence is CASSLGQYYGYTF. The CDR3 nucleotides read TGTGCCAGCAGCTTAGGACAGTACTATGGCTACACCTTC. The full variable domain, rest sourced from reference TRBV7-9 and TRBJ1-2, is DTGVSQNPRHKITKRGQNVTFRCDPISEHNRLYWYRQTLGQGPEFLTYFQNEAQLEKSRLLSDRFSAERPKGSFSTLEIQRTEQGDSAMYLCASSLGQYYGYTFGSGTRLTVV.

The sample holds a few counts of this clone. The rearrangement uses TRBV7-6 and TRBJ2-5, with 7 bases fitting TRBD2. V lost 5 bases and J lost 5; bases outside the gene matches: 8. CDR1 and CDR2 (germline): SGHVS, FNYEAQ. The CDR3 has 14 amino acids. The CDR3: CASSPQVGGETQYF. The CDR3 DNA is TGTGCCAGCAGCCCCCAGGTCGGGGGGGAGACCCAGTACTTC.

This sequence joins TRBV7-3 and TRBJ1-1; 7 bases align to TRBD1. The CDR3 is made up of 15 amino acids. J was trimmed by 5 bases and V by 0 bases; bases with no gene match: 6. Looked up from germline, CDR1 is SGHTA and CDR2 is FQGTGA. The CDR3 loop is CASSLTNRGRTEAFF. CDR3 nucleotide sequence: TGTGCCAGCAGCTTAACAAACAGGGGCCGAACTGAAGCTTTCTTT.

The chain joins TRBV2 to TRBJ2-5; D perhaps matches TRBD2 (5 bases). Germline lookup yields CDR1 SNHLY and CDR2 FYNNEI. The V and J ends lost 9 bases and 5 bases respectively, with 16 bases between them. The CDR3 runs to 13 residues. DNA for the CDR3: TGTGCCAGTCGACGGGGAGAGGTTGAGACCCAGTACTTC. Translation: CASRRGEVETQYF.

The V call is TRBV6-2 or TRBV6-3, the J call TRBJ2-1, with D hard to call. The CDR3 consists of 13 residues. V was shortened by 4 bases and J by 7 bases, with 11 bases between the two germline ends. Germline values: CDR1 MNHEY, CDR2 SVGEGT. This CDR3 reads CASSFFGVNEQFF. CDR3 DNA sequence: TGTGCCAGCAGTTTTTTCGGCGTTAATGAGCAGTTCTTC.

The chain joins TRBV27 to TRBJ2-1, with TRBD2 identical over 10 bases. V lost 6 bases, J lost 10 bases, and 9 bases stayed unmatched. CDR3 length equals 14 residues. CDR1 is MNHEY, CDR2 SMNVEV, per germline (reference sequence). As DNA, the CDR3 is TGTGCCAGCAGAGTTGAGCGGGGGGGCAGGGAGCAGTTCTTC. Its translation: CASRVERGGREQFF.

The chain couples TRBV21-1 to TRBJ2-7; no check of the table's D call, TRBD1, against the DNA was made. TRBV21-1 is a pseudogene locus. The CDR3 covers 15 residues. This chain's CDR3 is CASSPDSKSSYEQYF. CDR3 DNA: TGTGCCAGCAGCCCCGACAGTAAGAGCTCCTACGAGCAGTACTTC.

The J gene is TRBJ2-6, the V gene TRBV5-1; no firm D call. The germline CDR1 and CDR2 sequences are SGHRS and YFSETQ. V was cut by 4 bases and J by 2 bases, with 19 bases left in between. The CDR3 length is 18 residues. As DNA, the CDR3 is TGCGCCAGCAGCCTTAAGGACCTGGCCAGCGCTGGGGCCAACGTCCTGACTTTC. It codes for CASSLKDLASAGANVLTF. Drawing the rest from reference TRBV5-1 and TRBJ2-6, the complete variable domain is KAGVTQTPRYLIKTRGQQVTLSCSPISGHRSVSWYQQTPGQGLQFLFEYFSETQRNKGNFPGRFSGRQFSNSRSEMNVSTLELGDSALYLCASSLKDLASAGANVLTFGAGSRLTVL.

The gene calls are TRBV19 and TRBJ1-4, with a tentative D call TRBD1 (6 bases). Trimming stripped 3 bases from V and 8 bases from J, with 16 bases between. CDR3 size: 15 residues. CDR1 and CDR2 from the germline V gene are LNHDA and SQIVND (reference sequence). The CDR3 here is CASSIDGGGEEKLFF. CDR3 DNA: TGTGCCAGTAGTATTGACGGGGGCGGTGAGGAAAAACTGTTTTTT.

This chain joins TRBV29-1 and TRBJ1-2, with no clear D. Germline CDR1 reads SQVTM; CDR2 reads ANQGSEA. Trimming took off 3 bases at V and 2 bases at J, with 10 bases between the two ends. The CDR3 totals 13 residues. DNA for the CDR3: TGCAGCGTTGAGCCCTTGCCGAACTATGGCTACACCTTC. Translated: CSVEPLPNYGYTF.

The CDR3 loop is CASSLDRTPPHF. The CDR3 DNA is TGTGCCAGCAGCCTGGACAGGACGCCTCCCCACTTT. The chain has TRBV5-6 and TRBJ1-6, with 7 nucleotides matching TRBD1. Unmatched junction bases numbered 10, after V lost 4 bases and J lost 18 bases. The V gene's germline CDR1 is SGHDT and CDR2 YYEEEE. The CDR3 totals 12 residues. Supplemented by reference TRBV5-6 and TRBJ1-6, the full variable domain reads DAGVTQSPTHLIKTRGQQVTLRCSPKSGHDTVSWYQQALGQGPQFIFQYYEEEERQRGNFPDRFSGHQFPNYSSELNVNALLLGDSALYLCASSLDRTPPHFGNGTRLTVT.

The gene calls are TRBV18 and TRBJ1-1; unclear D gene. Trimming pared 1 base from V and 1 base from J, leaving 7 bases between. The CDR3 loop spans 14 amino acids. CDR1 is KGHSH, CDR2 LQKENI, per germline. The CDR3 loop reads CASSPQQKNTEAFF. Written as DNA, the CDR3 is TGTGCCAGCTCACCACAACAGAAGAACACTGAAGCTTTCTTT.

The rearrangement joins TRBV9 to TRBJ2-5, with 8 bases matching TRBD2. The germline V gene has CDR1 SGDLS and CDR2 YYNGEE. The CDR3 loop spans 16 amino acids. J lost 4 bases, V lost 4 bases, and 12 bases had no gene match. CDR3 sequence reads: CASSITPGGAGETQYF. The CDR3 nucleotides read TGTGCCAGCAGCATCACCCCCGGGGGGGCCGGAGAGACCCAGTACTTC. Filled out from reference TRBV9 and TRBJ2-5, the complete variable domain reads DSGVTQTPKHLITATGQRVTLRCSPRSGDLSVYWYQQSLDQGLQFLIQYYNGEERAKGNILERFSAQQFPDLHSELNLSSLELGDSALYFCASSITPGGAGETQYFGPGTRLLVL.

This chain uses TRBV3-1 (or the pseudogene TRBV3-2) with TRBJ2-7; D is possibly TRBD1 (5 bases). V was cut by 1 base and J by 13 bases, with 14 bases left in between. This CDR3 comprises 12 residues. The V gene's germline CDR1 is LGHDT and CDR2 YNNKEL (reference sequence). The CDR3, as DNA: TGTGCCAGCAGCCAAGGCGTAGGGGAAGGATACTTC. Amino acids: CASSQGVGEGYF.

The chain couples TRBV10-3 to TRBJ1-2; D is possibly TRBD1 (6 bases). The CDR3 has 15 amino acids. Germline V gene data show CDR1 as ENHRY and CDR2 as SYGVKD. The V end lost 6 bases, the J end lost 2 bases, and 16 bases lay between the germline ends. CDR3 residues: CAIRNPRGSNYGYTF. The CDR3 nucleotides are TGTGCCATCAGGAACCCCAGGGGATCCAACTATGGCTACACCTTC.

The V and J genes are TRBV11-3 and TRBJ2-5; 11 bases line up with TRBD1. Germline V CDR1 and CDR2: SGHNT, YENEEA. The V and J ends lost 5 bases and 2 bases, in that order; junction bases with no gene match: 7. The CDR3 is 16 amino acids. In DNA, the CDR3 is TGTGCCAGCAGCCTTGGGACAGGGGGTGATCAAGAGACCCAGTACTTC. It is translated as CASSLGTGGDQETQYF.

The chain joins TRBV6-1 to TRBJ2-3, with 13 bases identical to TRBD2. V lost 3 bases to trimming and J lost 7 bases; unmatched junction nucleotides: 7. The CDR3 has 16 residues. Germline CDR1 MNHNS, CDR2 SASEGT. CDR3 sequence (DNA): TGTGCCAGCAGTGACACTAGCGGGGGGGCCTCCAATACGCAGTATTTT. Translation gives CASSDTSGGASNTQYF.

The rearrangement uses TRBV7-8 and TRBJ1-6; D is unresolved. Trimming left V 5 bases short and J 5 bases short, with 4 bases between. This CDR3 spans 12 amino acids. Germline V gene data show CDR1 as SGHVS and CDR2 as FQNEAQ. The CDR3 DNA reads TGTGCCAGCAGCCCCAATAATTCACCCCTCCACTTT. It translates to CASSPNNSPLHF.

This chain uses TRBV3-1 (or the pseudogene TRBV3-2) with TRBJ1-4; D possibly corresponds to TRBD1 (6 bases). The CDR3 length is 15 residues. The germline CDR1 and CDR2 sequences are LGHDT and YNNKEL (reference sequence). Deletions cut 2 bases from V and 5 bases from J, with 12 bases between. As DNA, the CDR3 is TGTGCCAGCAGCCAACAAAGGGGGGTCAATGAAAAACTGTTTTTT. This codes for CASSQQRGVNEKLFF.

This clone was seen more than once but under ten times. The chain carries TRBV27 and TRBJ2-7; D may be TRBD2 (6 bases). The V end was cut by 2 bases, the J end by 3 bases, with 14 bases between. The CDR3 sequence is 15 residues long. Germline V gene data show CDR1 as MNHEY and CDR2 as SMNVEV (reference sequence). CDR3 protein: CASSLRGNPYYEQYF. The CDR3 nucleotides read TGTGCCAGCAGTTTACGGGGGAATCCTTACTACGAGCAGTACTTC.

The J gene is TRBJ1-2, the V gene TRBV12-3 or TRBV12-4; TRBD1 agrees at 7 bases. Trimming at V came to 5 bases and at J to 3 bases, leaving 3 bases not matched to a gene. This CDR3 has 13 residues. In nucleotides, the CDR3 is TGTGCCAGCAGTCCGGACAGGCACTATGGCTACACCTTC. Amino acid sequence: CASSPDRHYGYTF.